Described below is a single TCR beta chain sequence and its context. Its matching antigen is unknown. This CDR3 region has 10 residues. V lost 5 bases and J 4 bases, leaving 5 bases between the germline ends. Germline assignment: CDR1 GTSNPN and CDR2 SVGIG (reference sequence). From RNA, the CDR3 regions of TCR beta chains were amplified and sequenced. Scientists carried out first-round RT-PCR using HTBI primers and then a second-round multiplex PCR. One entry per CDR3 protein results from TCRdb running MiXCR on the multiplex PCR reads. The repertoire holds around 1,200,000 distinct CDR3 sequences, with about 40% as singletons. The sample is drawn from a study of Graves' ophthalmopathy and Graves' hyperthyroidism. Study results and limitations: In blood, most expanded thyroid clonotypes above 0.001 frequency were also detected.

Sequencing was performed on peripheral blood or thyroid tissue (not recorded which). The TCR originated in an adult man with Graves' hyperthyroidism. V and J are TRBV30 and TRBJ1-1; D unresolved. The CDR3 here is CAWQSTEAFF. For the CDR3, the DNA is TGTGCCTGGCAGAGCACTGAAGCTTTCTTT.